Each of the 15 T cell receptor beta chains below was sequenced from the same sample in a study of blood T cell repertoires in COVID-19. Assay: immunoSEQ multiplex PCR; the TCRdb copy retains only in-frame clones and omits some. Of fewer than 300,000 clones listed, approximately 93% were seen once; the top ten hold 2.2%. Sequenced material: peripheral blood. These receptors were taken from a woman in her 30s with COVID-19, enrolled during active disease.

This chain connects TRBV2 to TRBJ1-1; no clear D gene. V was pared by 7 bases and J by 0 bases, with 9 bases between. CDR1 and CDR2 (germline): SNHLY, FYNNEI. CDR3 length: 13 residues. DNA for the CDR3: TGTGCCAGCACCCTGACAATGAACACTGAAGCTTTCTTT. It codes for CASTLTMNTEAFF.

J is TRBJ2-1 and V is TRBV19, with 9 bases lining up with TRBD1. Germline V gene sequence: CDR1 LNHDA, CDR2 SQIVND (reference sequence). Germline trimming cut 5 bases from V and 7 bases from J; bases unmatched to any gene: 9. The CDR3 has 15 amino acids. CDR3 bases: TGTGCCAGTAGTCAAACACAGGGGGCGAGAAATGAGCAGTTCTTC. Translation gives CASSQTQGARNEQFF.

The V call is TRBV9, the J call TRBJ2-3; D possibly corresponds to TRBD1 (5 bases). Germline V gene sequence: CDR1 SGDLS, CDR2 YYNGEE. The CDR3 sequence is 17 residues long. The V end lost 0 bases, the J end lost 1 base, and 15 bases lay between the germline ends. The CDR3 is CASSVAHIGRGTDTQYF. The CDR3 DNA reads TGTGCCAGCAGCGTAGCGCATATAGGCAGGGGCACAGATACGCAGTATTTT.

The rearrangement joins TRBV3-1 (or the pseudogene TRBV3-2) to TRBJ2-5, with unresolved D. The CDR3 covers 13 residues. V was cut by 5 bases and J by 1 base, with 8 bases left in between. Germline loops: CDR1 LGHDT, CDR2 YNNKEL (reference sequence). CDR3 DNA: TGTGCCAGCAGCAAATCCTTCCAAGAGACCCAGTACTTC. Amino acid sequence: CASSKSFQETQYF.

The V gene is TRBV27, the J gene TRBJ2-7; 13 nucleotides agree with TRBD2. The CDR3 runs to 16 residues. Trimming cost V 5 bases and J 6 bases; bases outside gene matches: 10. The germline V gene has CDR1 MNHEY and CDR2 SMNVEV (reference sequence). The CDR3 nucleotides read TGTGCCAGCAGTCAACGGACTAGCGGGAGATCTCGCGAGCAGTACTTC. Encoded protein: CASSQRTSGRSREQYF.

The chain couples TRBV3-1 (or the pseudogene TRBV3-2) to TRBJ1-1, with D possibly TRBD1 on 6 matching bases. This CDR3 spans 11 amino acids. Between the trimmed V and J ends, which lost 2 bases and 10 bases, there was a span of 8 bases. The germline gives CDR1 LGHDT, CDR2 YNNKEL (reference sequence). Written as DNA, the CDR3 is TGTGCCAGCAGCCAAAGGACAGCAGCTTTCTTT. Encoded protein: CASSQRTAAFF.

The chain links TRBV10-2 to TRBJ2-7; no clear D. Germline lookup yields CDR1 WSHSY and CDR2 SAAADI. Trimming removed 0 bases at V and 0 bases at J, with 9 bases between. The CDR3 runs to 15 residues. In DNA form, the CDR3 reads TGCGCCAGCAGTGAGTCGACCCCGGGCTCCTACGAGCAGTACTTC. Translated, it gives CASSESTPGSYEQYF.

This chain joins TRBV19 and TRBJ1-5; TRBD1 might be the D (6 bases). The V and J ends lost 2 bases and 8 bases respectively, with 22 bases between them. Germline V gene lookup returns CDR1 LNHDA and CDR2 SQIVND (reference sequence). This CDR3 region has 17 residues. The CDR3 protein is CASSINGHSGGSEPQHF. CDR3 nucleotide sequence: TGTGCCAGTAGTATAAACGGGCACTCTGGGGGCTCGGAGCCCCAGCATTTT.

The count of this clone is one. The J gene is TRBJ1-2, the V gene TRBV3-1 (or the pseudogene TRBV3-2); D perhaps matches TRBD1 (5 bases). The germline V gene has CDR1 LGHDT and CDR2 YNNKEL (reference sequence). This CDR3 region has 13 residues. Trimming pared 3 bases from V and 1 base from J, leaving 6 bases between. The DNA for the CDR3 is TGTGCCAGCAGCCACGACAGTAACTATGGCTACACCTTC. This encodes CASSHDSNYGYTF.

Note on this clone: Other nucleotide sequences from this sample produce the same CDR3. The CDR3 sequence is CASSIGFTYEQYF. CDR3 nucleotide sequence: TGTGCCAGTAGTATAGGTTTTACCTACGAGCAGTACTTC. The chain links TRBV19 to TRBJ2-7; D call uncertain. The CDR3 runs 13 residues. The germline V gene encodes CDR1 LNHDA and CDR2 SQIVND (reference sequence). The V gene lost 1 base and the J gene lost 2 bases, with 6 bases spanning the gap.

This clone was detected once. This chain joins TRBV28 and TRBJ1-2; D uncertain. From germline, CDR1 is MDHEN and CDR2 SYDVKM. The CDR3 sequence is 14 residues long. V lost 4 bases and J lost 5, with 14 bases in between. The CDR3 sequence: CASSSDGVLYGYTF. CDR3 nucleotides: TGTGCCAGCAGTTCTGACGGGGTTCTTTATGGCTACACCTTC.

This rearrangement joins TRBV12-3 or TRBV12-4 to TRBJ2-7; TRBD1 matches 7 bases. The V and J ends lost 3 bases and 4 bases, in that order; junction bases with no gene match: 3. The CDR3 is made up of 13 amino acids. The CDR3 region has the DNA TGTGCCAGCAGTTTGGGCAGGGGGTACGAGCAGTACTTC. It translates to CASSLGRGYEQYF.

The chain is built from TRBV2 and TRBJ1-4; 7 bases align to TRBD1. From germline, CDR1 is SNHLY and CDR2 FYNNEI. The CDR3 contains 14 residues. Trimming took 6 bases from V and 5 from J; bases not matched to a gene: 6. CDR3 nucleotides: TGTGCCAGCAGACGGGACAGCTTAAATGAAAAACTGTTTTTT. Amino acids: CASRRDSLNEKLFF.

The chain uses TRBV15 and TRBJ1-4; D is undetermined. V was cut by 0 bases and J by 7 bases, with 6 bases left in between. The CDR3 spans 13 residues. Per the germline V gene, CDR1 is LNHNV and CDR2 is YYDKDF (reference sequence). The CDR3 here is CATSRDLSEKLFF. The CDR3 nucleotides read TGTGCCACCAGCAGAGATCTAAGTGAAAAACTGTTTTTT. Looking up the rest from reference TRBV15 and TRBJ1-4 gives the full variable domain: DAMVIQNPRYQVTQFGKPVTLSCSQTLNHNVMYWYQQKSSQAPKLLFHYYDKDFNNEADTPDNFQSRRPNTSFCFLDIRSPGLGDTAMYLCATSRDLSEKLFFGSGTQLSVL.

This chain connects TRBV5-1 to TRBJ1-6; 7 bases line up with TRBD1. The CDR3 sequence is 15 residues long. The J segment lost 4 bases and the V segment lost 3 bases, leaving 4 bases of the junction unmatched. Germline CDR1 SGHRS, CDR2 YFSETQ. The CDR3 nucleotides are TGCGCCAGCAGCTCGGGGACAGTTTATAATTCACCCCTCCACTTT. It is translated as CASSSGTVYNSPLHF.